This T cell receptor beta chain appears in the sequencing data of a study of regulatory T cells in long-lasting Graves disease. Time point in this sample: newly diagnosed GD, antithyroid drugs for less than 3 months. Preparation of the TCR library used RNA extracted from PBMCs. The CDR3 runs 14 residues. Between the trimmed V and J ends, which lost 4 bases and 0 bases, there was a span of 8 bases. Germline V gene lookup returns CDR1 LGHDT and CDR2 YNNKEL (reference sequence). The TCR beta library used iRepertoire HTBI primers with Arm-PCR amplification of CDR3. TCRdb ran MiXCR on the multiplex PCR reads and lists one entry per CDR3 protein. The sample lists some 410,000 distinct CDR3 sequences, over 15% occurring once. This clonotype has at least ten counts. The same sample was also studied in work on T cells in Graves' hyperthyroidism and ophthalmopathy.

The V and J genes are TRBV3-1 and TRBJ2-3, with TRBD2 as a possible D gene (6 bases). The clonotype was recovered from a woman aged 25-40 years with Graves disease. Sequenced here: peripheral blood mononuclear cells (PBMCs), sampled at new diagnosis, from a patient treated with antithyroid drugs. The CDR3 reads CASSPTRSTDTQYF. The CDR3 region has the DNA TGTGCCAGCAGCCCGACTAGGAGCACAGATACGCAGTATTTT.